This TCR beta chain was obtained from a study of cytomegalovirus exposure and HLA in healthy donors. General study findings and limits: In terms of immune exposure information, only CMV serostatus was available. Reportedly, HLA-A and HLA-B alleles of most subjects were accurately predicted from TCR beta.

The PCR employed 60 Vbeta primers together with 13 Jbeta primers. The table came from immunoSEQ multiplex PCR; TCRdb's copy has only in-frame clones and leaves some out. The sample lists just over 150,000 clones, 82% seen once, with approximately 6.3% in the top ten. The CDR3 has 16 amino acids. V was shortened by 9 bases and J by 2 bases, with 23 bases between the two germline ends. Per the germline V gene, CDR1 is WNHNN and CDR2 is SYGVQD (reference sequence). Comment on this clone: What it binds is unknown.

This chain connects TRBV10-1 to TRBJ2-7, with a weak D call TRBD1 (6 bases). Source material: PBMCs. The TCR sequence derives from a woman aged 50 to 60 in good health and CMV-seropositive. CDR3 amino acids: CARGRDTGLPAYEQYF. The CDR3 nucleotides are TGCGCCAGAGGCCGGGACACTGGTCTACCAGCCTACGAGCAGTACTTC.